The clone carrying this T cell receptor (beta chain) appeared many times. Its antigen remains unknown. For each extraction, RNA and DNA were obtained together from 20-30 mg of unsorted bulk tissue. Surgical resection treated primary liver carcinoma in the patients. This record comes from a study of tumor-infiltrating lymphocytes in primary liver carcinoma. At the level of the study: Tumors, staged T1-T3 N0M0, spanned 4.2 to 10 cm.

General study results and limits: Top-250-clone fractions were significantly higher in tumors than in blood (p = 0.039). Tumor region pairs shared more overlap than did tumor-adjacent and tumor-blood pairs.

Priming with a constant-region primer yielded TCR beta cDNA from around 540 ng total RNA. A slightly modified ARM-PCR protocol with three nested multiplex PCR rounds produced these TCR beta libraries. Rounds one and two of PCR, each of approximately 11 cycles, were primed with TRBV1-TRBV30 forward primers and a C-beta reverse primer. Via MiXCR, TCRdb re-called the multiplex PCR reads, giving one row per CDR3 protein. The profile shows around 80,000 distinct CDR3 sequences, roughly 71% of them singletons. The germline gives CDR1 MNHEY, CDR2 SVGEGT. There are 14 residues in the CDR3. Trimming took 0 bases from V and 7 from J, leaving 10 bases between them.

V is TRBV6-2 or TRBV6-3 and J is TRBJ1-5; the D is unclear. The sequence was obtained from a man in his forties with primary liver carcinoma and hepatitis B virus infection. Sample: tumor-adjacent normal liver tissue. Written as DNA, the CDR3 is TGTGCCAGCAGTTACTCGGTAGGACGACAGCCCCAGCATTTT. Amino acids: CASSYSVGRQPQHF.